Listed below are T cell receptor beta chains from one sample, sequenced in a study of human T cells and chemical hapten exposure. A single record per CDR3 protein comes from TCRdb applying MiXCR to the RACE reads. The sample holds some 300,000 distinct CDR3 sequences, 5.5% seen once. The starting material was whole blood, obtained in connection with sensitization to the hapten diphenylcyclopropenone (DPC). All receptors come from a young woman with alopecia areata. Some clones in this sample may be carry-over from other donors' samples. The CDR3 runs from the conserved cysteine through the conserved F or W. Each record gives: clone size, D gene, J gene, V gene, CDR3 protein, CDR3 DNA. The D gene is left open where the match is weak. Rows give clone size only sometimes, using once, few, many, or a class for an expanded clone.

many | TRBD1 | TRBJ1-5 | TRBV28 | CASYREQGVYYQPQHF | TGTGCCAGCTATAGAGAACAGGGGGTTTACTATCAGCCCCAGCATTTT
many | - | TRBJ1-1 | TRBV6-2/TRBV6-3 | CASSYWSAEAFF | TGTGCCAGCAGTTACTGGAGCGCTGAAGCTTTCTTT
- | - | TRBJ2-3 | TRBV7-2 | CASSLVSGPDTQYF | TGTGCCAGCAGCTTAGTCTCAGGCCCAGATACGCAGTATTTT
many | - | TRBJ1-1 | TRBV29-1 | CSAGSEFEAFF | TGCAGCGCCGGGTCTGAATTTGAAGCTTTCTTT
many | - | TRBJ2-3 | TRBV29-1 | CSVRTGTDTQYF | TGCAGCGTTCGGACGGGCACAGATACGCAGTATTTT
- | - | TRBJ1-4 | TRBV14 | CASSQGYRADEKLFF | TGTGCCAGCAGCCAAGGATACAGGGCAGATGAAAAACTGTTTTTT
many | - | TRBJ1-6 | TRBV18 | CASSPPGGDSPLHF | TGTGCCAGCTCACCACCCGGGGGAGACTCACCCCTCCACTTT
- | TRBD2 | TRBJ2-1 | TRBV7-2 | CASSFRTSGTNEQFF | TGTGCCAGCAGCTTCAGGACTAGCGGGACCAATGAGCAGTTCTTC
- | - | TRBJ1-2 | TRBV4-2 | CASSQRRGDHYGYTF | TGTGCCAGCAGCCAACGGAGAGGGGACCACTATGGCTACACCTTC
many | - | TRBJ2-5 | TRBV7-9 | CASSLALGPLETQYF | TGTGCCAGCAGCTTAGCGCTCGGCCCTCTGGAGACCCAGTACTTC
many | - | TRBJ2-2 | TRBV29-1 | CSAGPELNTGELFF | TGCAGCGCTGGACCGGAACTGAACACCGGGGAGCTGTTTTTT
few | - | TRBJ2-7 | TRBV10-3 | CAISGGYEQYF | TGTGCCATCAGTGGGGGGTACGAGCAGTACTTC
- | - | TRBJ2-3 | TRBV6-6 | CATSPGTSVTDTQYF | TGTGCCACCTCCCCGGGGACGTCGGTCACAGATACGCAGTATTTT
many | - | TRBJ1-1 | TRBV27 | CASNSQGTEAFF | TGTGCCAGCAACTCCCAGGGGACTGAAGCTTTCTTT
- | TRBD2 | TRBJ2-3 | TRBV6-6 | CASRSRLAEITDTQYF | TGTGCCAGCAGGTCTCGACTAGCGGAGATCACAGATACGCAGTATTTT
few | TRBD1 | TRBJ2-3 | TRBV7-3 | CASSSGQGYTDTQYF | TGTGCCAGCAGCTCTGGACAGGGATACACAGATACGCAGTATTTT
many | - | TRBJ1-1 | TRBV20-1 | CSALQPGNTEAFF | TGCAGTGCTTTACAGCCTGGGAACACTGAAGCTTTCTTT
few | - | TRBJ2-2 | TRBV21-1 | CASKNRTGELFF | TGTGCCAGCAAAAACAGGACCGGGGAGCTGTTTTTT
many | - | TRBJ2-1 | TRBV6-5 | CASRVQGSERYNEQFF | TGTGCCAGCAGGGTACAGGGAAGTGAAAGATACAATGAGCAGTTCTTC
few | - | TRBJ2-1 | TRBV29-1 | CSVGPTGSTYNEQFF | TGCAGCGTCGGTCCGACAGGATCGACCTACAATGAGCAGTTCTTC
- | - | TRBJ1-5 | TRBV5-1 | CASSQDGATGNQPQHF | TGCGCCAGCAGCCAGGACGGGGCTACTGGCAATCAGCCCCAGCATTTT
many | - | TRBJ2-1 | TRBV7-3 | CASSSSNNEQFF | TGTGCCAGCAGCTCTTCAAACAATGAGCAGTTCTTC
- | - | TRBJ1-2 | TRBV20-1 | CSALPQESYGYTF | TGCAGTGCTCTTCCACAGGAGTCCTATGGCTACACCTTC
many | TRBD1 | TRBJ1-3 | TRBV6-5 | CASSSQGRSGNTIYF | TGTGCCAGCAGTTCACAGGGGCGGTCTGGAAACACCATATATTTT
many | - | TRBJ2-1 | TRBV7-9 | CASSSDDSPIRNEQFF | TGTGCCAGCAGCTCAGATGACTCCCCGATACGCAATGAGCAGTTCTTC
- | - | TRBJ1-1 | TRBV6-6 | CASSYRGTNTEAFF | TGTGCCAGCAGTTACCGGGGAACGAACACTGAAGCTTTCTTT
few | - | TRBJ2-3 | TRBV15 | CATSRVTDTQYF | TGTGCCACCAGCAGAGTTACAGATACGCAGTATTTT
few | - | TRBJ1-3 | TRBV12-3/TRBV12-4 | CASSIQGPPGNTIYF | TGTGCCAGCTCTATCCAGGGACCCCCTGGAAACACCATATATTTT
- | TRBD2 | TRBJ2-3 | TRBV4-3 | CASSQDQSAGSLTSGRSTDTQYF | TGCGCCAGCAGCCAAGATCAGTCTGCGGGCTCGCTTACTAGCGGACGAAGCACAGATACGCAGTATTTT
many | - | TRBJ1-5 | TRBV7-6 | CASSPSSNQPQHF | TGTGCCAGCAGCCCCTCTAGCAATCAGCCCCAGCATTTT
many | - | TRBJ2-7 | TRBV28 | CASRTRFADKVTRFYEQYF | TGTGCCAGCAGGACCCGATTTGCGGACAAGGTTACTCGTTTCTACGAGCAGTACTTC
many | TRBD2 | TRBJ2-3 | TRBV27 | CASSPMRRGTDTQYF | TGTGCCAGCAGTCCAATGAGGCGGGGGACAGATACGCAGTATTTT
few | - | TRBJ1-3 | TRBV6-6 | CASSYLLDSGNTIYF | TGTGCCAGCAGTTATTTGTTGGACTCTGGAAACACCATATATTTT
many | - | TRBJ1-5 | TRBV2 | CASSEADFQPQHF | TGTGCCAGCAGTGAAGCGGACTTCCAGCCCCAGCATTTT
many | - | TRBJ2-7 | TRBV6-5 | CASSYSTAVGSPSYEQYF | TGTGCCAGCAGTTACTCGACTGCTGTCGGGTCCCCCTCCTACGAGCAGTACTTC
few | - | TRBJ2-1 | TRBV14 | CASSQDRRNEQFF | TGTGCCAGCAGCCAAGATAGGAGGAATGAGCAGTTCTTC
few | - | TRBJ1-3 | TRBV9 | CASSVATGGGHGNTIYF | TGTGCCAGCAGCGTAGCTACTGGGGGGGGACACGGAAACACCATATATTTT
few | - | TRBJ1-1 | TRBV5-5 | CASSRGGTANTEAFF | TGTGCCAGCAGCCGGGGGGGCACAGCCAACACTGAAGCTTTCTTT
many | - | TRBJ1-1 | TRBV6-5 | CASSTDGARVSEAFF | TGTGCCAGCAGTACCGACGGGGCACGGGTGTCTGAAGCTTTCTTT
few | - | TRBJ1-1 | TRBV7-9 | CASSLSVSALEAFF | TGTGCCAGCAGCTTATCTGTCTCGGCCCTTGAAGCTTTCTTT
few | - | TRBJ2-7 | TRBV5-8 | CASSFGRGRNEQYF | TGTGCCAGCAGCTTCGGACGGGGGAGAAACGAGCAGTACTTC
few | - | TRBJ2-7 | TRBV3-1 | CASSQLYTSEQYF | TGTGCCAGCAGCCAACTCTATACCTCCGAGCAGTACTTC
- | TRBD1 | TRBJ2-3 | TRBV7-2 | CASSLQRQGQEYF | TGTGCCAGCAGCTTACAACGACAGGGCCAGGAGTATTTT
few | - | TRBJ2-1 | TRBV27 | CASSLSARGEQFF | TGTGCCAGCAGTTTATCAGCTAGGGGTGAGCAGTTCTTC
few | - | TRBJ2-3 | TRBV27 | CASSLFLGLGDTQYF | TGTGCCAGCAGTTTATTTTTAGGACTGGGAGATACGCAGTATTTT
few | - | TRBJ1-5 | TRBV6-6 | CASSYSTRGRPAQPQHF | TGTGCCAGCAGTTACTCCACGCGGGGGCGGCCAGCCCAGCCCCAGCATTTT
- | - | TRBJ1-3 | TRBV6-5 | CASSYSYSGNTIYF | TGTGCCAGCAGTTACTCCTACTCTGGAAACACCATATATTTT
- | - | TRBJ2-1 | TRBV20-1 | CSARDPTRGVNNEQFF | TGCAGTGCTAGAGACCCCACCCGGGGTGTCAACAATGAGCAGTTCTTC
- | TRBD1 | TRBJ1-6 | TRBV6-5 | CASSRTGTVNSPLHF | TGTGCCAGCAGCCGTACCGGGACAGTAAATTCACCCCTCCACTTT
many | - | TRBJ1-5 | TRBV4-2 | CASSQDSQGQKNQPQHF | TGTGCCAGCAGCCAAGATTCTCAAGGACAAAAGAATCAGCCCCAGCATTTT